This T cell receptor beta chain comes out of a study of shared clonotypes between healthy human individuals. Study results and caveats: Read depth was anticipated to influence clonotype sharing among donors.

Here immunoSEQ multiplex PCR was the method, and the copy in TCRdb shows in-frame clones only, minus some. The sample has roughly 2,000,000 clones; just under 95% are singletons. Looked up from germline, CDR1 is DFQATT and CDR2 is SNEGSKA (reference sequence). CDR3 length equals 11 residues. Cells designated naive CD8 were CD45RO-negative and were positively selected for CCR7, with terminally differentiated effector memory CD45RA+ cells excluded. Concerning this clone: Its antigen remains unknown.

The TCR was taken from a young man in good health. Sequenced input: naive CD8+ T cells sorted from blood. The chain carries TRBV20-1 and TRBJ2-7, with D perhaps TRBD2 (6 bases). This chain's CDR3 is CSGGSVWEQYF. The CDR3 region has the DNA TGCAGCGGGGGATCGGTTTGGGAGCAGTACTTC.